These 15 T cell receptor beta chains were all obtained from the same sample, sequenced in a study of beta chain features in type 1 diabetes. Their antigens remain unidentified. Study results and limitations: For Type 1 diabetes patients, all four CD4+ subsets carried TCRB CDR3s that were moderately but significantly shorter.

The study reverse transcribed the entire isolated RNA, so it sequenced expressed TCRB transcripts. Assay used: immunoSEQ multiplex PCR; TCRdb lists only in-frame clones, some missing. The sample includes about 390,000 clones, 9.6% seen only once; the top ten take approximately 0.6%. The sequencing input was central memory CD4+ T cells from blood. The receptors stem from a man aged 30 to 45 with type 1 diabetes.

This clone was detected only a few times. Other DNA sequences within the sample encode an identical CDR3. The genes are TRBV28 and TRBJ2-7; D possibly corresponds to TRBD1 (6 bases). Between the trimmed V and J ends, which lost 6 bases and 1 base, there was a span of 7 bases. The germline V gene encodes CDR1 MDHEN and CDR2 SYDVKM. CDR3 length: 12 amino acids. The CDR3 spells CASRTGSYEQYF. In DNA form, the CDR3 reads TGTGCCAGCAGAACAGGGTCCTACGAGCAGTACTTC.

The chain uses TRBV28 and TRBJ2-1, with TRBD1 matching over 8 bases. V dropped 2 bases and J dropped 7; count of bases not matched to a gene: 4. Germline CDR1 is MDHEN and CDR2 is SYDVKM. The CDR3 loop spans 14 amino acids. CDR3 nucleotide sequence: TGTGCCAGCAGTTTACGACAGGGGAGGAATGAGCAGTTCTTC. As protein: CASSLRQGRNEQFF.

The rearrangement uses TRBV11-2 and TRBJ2-6; D might be TRBD2 (6 bases). V shed 5 bases and J shed 1 base, with 18 bases lying between them. The CDR3 contains 18 residues. Per the germline V gene, CDR1 is SGHAT and CDR2 is FQNNGV. CDR3 residues: CASSLRDFHPSGANVLTF. CDR3 in DNA: TGTGCCAGCAGCCTACGGGACTTCCACCCGTCTGGGGCCAACGTCCTGACTTTC.

At least ten counts were recorded for this clone. The DNA for the CDR3 is TGTGCCAGCAGCTTAGGCGGGGCCAACGTCCTGACTTTC. It specifies CASSLGGANVLTF. The gene calls are TRBV13 and TRBJ2-6; D uncertain. The CDR3 contains 13 residues. Trimming took 0 bases from V and 4 from J, leaving 1 base between them. Germline CDR1 is PRHDT and CDR2 is FYEKMQ (reference sequence).

The table lists this clone with a few counts. V and J are TRBV2 and TRBJ2-1; possible D gene TRBD1, 5 bases. V was trimmed by 4 bases and J by 9 bases, leaving 16 bases between them. Germline CDR1 is SNHLY and CDR2 is FYNNEI. This CDR3 has 14 amino acids. As DNA, the CDR3 is TGTGCCAGCAGTGCGCCAGGGTCTAAGGGTGAGCAGTTCTTC. Protein: CASSAPGSKGEQFF.

This clone was detected a few times. V and J are TRBV6-5 and TRBJ2-3, with D possibly matching TRBD2 (7 bases). This CDR3 comprises 13 residues. The germline V gene has CDR1 MNHEY and CDR2 SVGAGI. Trimming cost V 6 bases and J 7 bases, with 14 bases left between them. As DNA, the CDR3 is TGTGCCAGCAGATTACAGGGAGGGCATACGCAGTATTTT. The encoded protein is CASRLQGGHTQYF.

This clone was seen a handful of times. The rearrangement joins TRBV9 to TRBJ2-1; TRBD2 agrees at 10 bases. Germline V gene data show CDR1 as SGDLS and CDR2 as YYNGEE. CDR3 length equals 15 residues. V was pared by 0 bases and J by 7 bases, with 4 bases of the junction left unmatched. CDR3 sequence reads: CASSVGLAGVNEQFF. The CDR3 coding sequence is TGTGCCAGCAGCGTAGGGCTAGCGGGAGTTAATGAGCAGTTCTTC.

The chain joins TRBV29-1 to TRBJ1-2; 7 bases are shared with TRBD1. This CDR3 is built from 12 residues. The germline V gene encodes CDR1 SQVTM and CDR2 ANQGSEA. The V and J ends lost 4 bases and 8 bases, in that order; junction bases with no gene match: 7. CDR3 in DNA: TGCAGCGTTGCGACAGGGTTGCGGGGCTACACCTTC. Protein: CSVATGLRGYTF. Complete variable domain (other parts from reference TRBV29-1 and TRBJ1-2): SAVISQKPSRDICQRGTSLTIQCQVDSQVTMMFWYRQQPGQSLTLIATANQGSEATYESGFVIDKFPISRPNLTFSTLTVSNMSPEDSSIYLCSVATGLRGYTFGSGTRLTVV.

The J gene is TRBJ2-7, the V gene TRBV5-1; TRBD1 matches 9 bases. The germline V gene has CDR1 SGHRS and CDR2 YFSETQ. The CDR3 extends over 15 amino acids. With 4 bases clipped from V and 3 bases from J, the junction kept 8 bases outside the gene matches. As DNA, the CDR3 is TGCGCCAGCAGCCGTACCACAGGGGGCAACTACGAGCAGTACTTC. It codes for CASSRTTGGNYEQYF.

There are many counts of this clone. The chain joins TRBV14 to TRBJ1-2; D might be TRBD1 (5 bases). With 4 bases removed from V and 3 bases from J, the gap between germline ends came to 6 bases. The germline V gene encodes CDR1 SGHDN and CDR2 FVKESK. This CDR3 comprises 12 residues. The CDR3 reads CASSPGHYGYTF. CDR3 DNA sequence: TGTGCCAGCAGCCCGGGACACTATGGCTACACCTTC.

This rearrangement joins TRBV11-3 to TRBJ2-5; D may correspond to TRBD1 or TRBD2 (5 bases each). V gave up 5 bases and J gave up 3 bases, with 13 bases separating them. CDR3 length: 14 residues. Germline values: CDR1 SGHNT, CDR2 YENEEA. CDR3 sequence: CASSLPGPEETQYF. The CDR3 DNA reads as TGTGCCAGCAGCCTACCGGGGCCTGAAGAGACCCAGTACTTC.

This clone has just a few counts. The rearrangement joins TRBV28 to TRBJ2-7; TRBD2 matches at 7 bases. The germline V gene has CDR1 MDHEN and CDR2 SYDVKM. This CDR3 region has 12 residues. Losses at the gene ends were 6 bases for V and 6 bases for J; bases not matched to a gene: 5. CDR3 DNA: TGTGCCAGCAGGGTAGCGGGTGCCGAGCAGTACTTC. This encodes CASRVAGAEQYF.

This clone was picked up a small number of times. The chain carries TRBV6-4 and TRBJ1-1, with a weak D call TRBD1 (5 bases). This CDR3 comprises 14 residues. With 5 bases removed from V and 0 bases from J, the gap between germline ends came to 10 bases. Germline V gives CDR1 MRHNA, CDR2 SNTAGT. This chain's CDR3 is CASSPGRMNTEAFF. CDR3 bases: TGTGCCAGCAGTCCGGGGCGGATGAACACTGAAGCTTTCTTT.

V gene TRBV28 combines with J gene TRBJ1-3; the D is unclear. CDR1 and CDR2 (germline): MDHEN, SYDVKM. V was shortened by 6 bases and J by 0 bases, with 9 bases between the two germline ends. The CDR3 has 14 amino acids. CDR3 DNA: TGTGCCAGCAGGGATTATTTCTCTGGAAACACCATATATTTT. Amino acids: CASRDYFSGNTIYF.

In this sample, this clone turned up many times. The chain uses TRBV27 and TRBJ1-2; 8 bases are a match to TRBD1. After removal of 8 bases from V and 5 bases from J, the junction contained 1 base not matched to a gene. Germline values: CDR1 MNHEY, CDR2 SMNVEV (reference sequence). The CDR3 contains 11 residues. The CDR3 DNA is TGTGCCAGCGGACAGGGATATGGCTACACCTTC. Protein product: CASGQGYGYTF.